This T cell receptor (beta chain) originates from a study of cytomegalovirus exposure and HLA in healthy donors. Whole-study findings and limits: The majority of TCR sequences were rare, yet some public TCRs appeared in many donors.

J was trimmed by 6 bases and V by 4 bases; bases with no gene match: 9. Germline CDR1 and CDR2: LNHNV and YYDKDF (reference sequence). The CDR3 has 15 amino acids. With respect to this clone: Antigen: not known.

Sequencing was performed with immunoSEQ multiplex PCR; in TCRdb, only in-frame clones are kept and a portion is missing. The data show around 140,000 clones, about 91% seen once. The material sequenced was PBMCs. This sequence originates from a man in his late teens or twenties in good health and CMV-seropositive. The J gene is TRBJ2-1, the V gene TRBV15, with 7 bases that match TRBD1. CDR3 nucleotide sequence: TGTGCCACCAGCAAGGACAGGTTTGTCGGCAATGAGCAGTTCTTC. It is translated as CATSKDRFVGNEQFF.